Below, 10 T cell receptor beta chains from the same sample are listed, as sequenced in a study of blood T cell repertoires in COVID-19 (dated by TCRdb to about 2020). Libraries were built with the immunoSEQ multiplex PCR assay. In its TCRdb copy, this immuneACCESS table keeps in-frame sequences only and misses some clones. Where compared with another copy, unresolved V genes explain less than half of these, and the others have no known cause. In this sample the table shows about 150,000 clones, 75% to 90% of which occur a single time. The top ten clonotypes cover roughly 2.5% of the sample. Sequenced material: peripheral blood. The receptor set was obtained from a man in his fifties with active COVID-19.

Comments on this clone: The junction differs from germline at one of its ends, possibly a read error. This chain uses TRBV30 with TRBJ2-2; 12 nucleotides agree with TRBD2. This CDR3 is 17 amino acids long. Germline loops: CDR1 GTSNPN, CDR2 SVGIG (reference sequence). CDR3 in amino acids: CAWSKLAGGTNTGKLFF. The CDR3 DNA sequence: TGTGCCTGGAGTAAACTAGCGGGGGGCACGAACACCGGGAAGCTGTTTTTT.

The gene calls are TRBV5-4 and TRBJ1-2; D perhaps matches TRBD1 (5 bases). V was clipped by 4 bases and J by 4 bases, with 11 bases between them. CDR3 size: 13 residues. Germline V gene data show CDR1 as SGHNT and CDR2 as YYREEE (reference sequence). The CDR3 DNA reads TGTGCCAGCAGCCCGGACGGGGGCTATGGCTACACCTTC. It codes for CASSPDGGYGYTF. The full variable domain, completed using reference TRBV5-4 and TRBJ1-2, is ETGVTQSPTHLIKTRGQQVTLRCSSQSGHNTVSWYQQALGQGPQFIFQYYREEENGRGNFPPRFSGLQFPNYSSELNVNALELDDSALYLCASSPDGGYGYTFGSGTRLTVV.

V usage is TRBV30 and J usage is TRBJ1-1; D gene ambiguous. The CDR3 runs to 11 residues. The V and J ends lost 8 bases and 3 bases respectively, with 10 bases between them. CDR1 is GTSNPN, CDR2 SVGIG, per germline (reference sequence). Here the CDR3 reads CARGSDTEAFF. Written as DNA, the CDR3 is TGTGCCCGCGGGTCGGACACTGAAGCTTTCTTT.

This CDR3 is CASSRYVGQGYGYTF. Written as DNA, the CDR3 is TGTGCCAGCAGTAGATATGTTGGACAGGGGTATGGCTACACCTTC. The chain is built from TRBV6-5 and TRBJ1-2; the match to TRBD1 covers 9 bases. Unmatched junction bases numbered 9, after V lost 5 bases and J lost 5 bases. The V gene's germline CDR1 is MNHEY and CDR2 SVGAGI. The CDR3 consists of 15 residues.

This clone has just one count. V usage is TRBV3-1 (or the pseudogene TRBV3-2) and J usage is TRBJ2-7; TRBD2 matches 7 bases. Germline CDR1 and CDR2: LGHDT and YNNKEL (reference sequence). The ends lost 0 bases at V and 5 bases at J; junction bases unmatched: 10. The CDR3 contains 16 residues. The chain's CDR3 is CASSQEAGFGTNEQYF. In DNA, the CDR3 is TGTGCCAGCAGCCAAGAAGCGGGGTTTGGGACGAACGAGCAGTACTTC.

The chain employs TRBV3-1 (or the pseudogene TRBV3-2) and TRBJ2-5; D may be TRBD1 (5 bases). Trimming took off 8 bases at V and 1 base at J, with 11 bases between the two ends. The length of the CDR3 is 13 residues. Germline V gene lookup returns CDR1 LGHDT and CDR2 YNNKEL (reference sequence). Here the CDR3 DNA reads TGTGCCAGCCACCAGCAGGGCCAAGAGACCCAGTACTTC. It encodes CASHQQGQETQYF.

The J gene is TRBJ1-1, the V gene TRBV14, with TRBD1 as a possible D gene (6 bases). The CDR3 extends over 13 amino acids. Germline V gene sequence: CDR1 SGHDN, CDR2 FVKESK. V lost 4 bases and J lost 0, with 6 bases in between. The CDR3 sequence: CASSPGVNTEAFF. For the CDR3, the DNA is TGTGCCAGCAGCCCAGGGGTGAACACTGAAGCTTTCTTT.

The gene calls are TRBV27 and TRBJ1-3; 8 nucleotides match TRBD1. V dropped 5 bases and J dropped 0; count of bases not matched to a gene: 6. The germline V gene encodes CDR1 MNHEY and CDR2 SMNVEV (reference sequence). The CDR3 length is 16 residues. CDR3 sequence (DNA): TGTGCCAGCAGTCCGGGACAGGCCTACTCTGGAAACACCATATATTTT. It translates to CASSPGQAYSGNTIYF.

V is TRBV4-3 and J is TRBJ1-2; tentatively, D is TRBD1 (5 bases). CDR3 size: 13 residues. Germline loops: CDR1 LGHNA, CDR2 YSLEER. V dropped 0 bases and J dropped 8 bases, with 10 bases sitting between them. In DNA, the CDR3 is TGCGCCAGCAGCCAAGATGGGGGGTTCGGCTACACCTTC. This codes for CASSQDGGFGYTF.

The gene calls are TRBV19 and TRBJ1-2; possible D gene TRBD1, 5 bases. The ends were cut back, 5 bases at V and 2 bases at J, with 18 bases in the middle. Germline V gene data show CDR1 as LNHDA and CDR2 as SQIVND (reference sequence). The CDR3 is 16 amino acids. CDR3 nucleotides: TGTGCCAGTAGTTCATCCGGGACTGTCGTAAACTATGGCTACACCTTC. Translating it yields CASSSSGTVVNYGYTF. The full variable domain, rest sourced from reference TRBV19 and TRBJ1-2, is DGGITQSPKYLFRKEGQNVTLSCEQNLNHDAMYWYRQDPGQGLRLIYYSQIVNDFQKGDIAEGYSVSREKKESFPLTVTSAQKNPTAFYLCASSSSGTVVNYGYTFGSGTRLTVV.